This T cell receptor (beta chain) was sequenced during a study of T cell responses to AZD1222 COVID-19 vaccine (dated by TCRdb to the early 2020s). Some background on the complete study: AZD1222 recipients given second doses at about 4 weeks or at about 12 weeks were pooled, since spike-specific TCR depth and breadth were not found to differ between the two schedules. Trial participants were enrolled by age into subgroups of 18-55, 56-69 and 70-plus years, and roughly 150, 30 and 60 TCR-sequenced participants, respectively, were included in these subgroups. TCR sequencing covered roughly 230 trial participants: 200 to 220 given two doses of AZD1222 and 26 given two doses of MenACWY control vaccine.

This specimen's time point label, interpreted: baseline before first vaccination. Vaccinee samples were obtained from the UK trials COV001 and COV002, which included a single-blind randomized controlled phase 2/3 trial of AZD1222 (ChAdOx1 nCoV-19) in healthy adults. For TCRbeta chain sequencing, PBMC samples from trial participants were taken at day 0 and at day 28 after the second dose. Spanning cysteine to phenylalanine, the CDR3 consists of 14 amino acids. The retained sequence is limited to the CDR3, 42 bases, with the frame set at the first base. At the junction V is shortened by 1 base and J by 0 bases, with 7 bases in between. CDR1 is given as LGHDT and CDR2 as YNNKEL, both from the germline V gene (reference sequence). The CDR3 regions of human TCRbeta chains were subjected to immunosequencing. The authors' analysis ran thus. TCRs in the repertoires were compared against a reference library of SARS-CoV-2-specific TCRs that had been generated with the MIRA antigen-specificity platform. Breadth meant the fraction of unique TCRs that were SARS-CoV-2-associated, whereas depth meant the fraction of total T cells that were SARS-CoV-2-associated. Using the MIRA data, every spike-specific TCR was mapped to the spike region that the TCR reacted to and assigned to either a CD4 or a CD8 class. Log10-transformed breadth and depth values were compared by one-way ANOVA with Sidak's multiple comparisons tests. Not all clones reach the TCRdb copy of this immuneACCESS table, which keeps in-frame sequences only. Checked studies attribute under half of the gap to unresolved V genes and leave the rest unexplained. V and J calls and clone size are as listed in that table; D and trimming were resolved from the DNA. The sample has about 130,000 clones on record, around 87% of them singletons. The top ten clones comprise roughly a tenth of the sample.

Summary of the overall study and its limitations: Conclusions about previously exposed vaccinees are limited, since just six AZD1222 recipients were seropositive for SARS-CoV-2 at baseline. In the small 56-69-year group, the increase in depth fell short of significance, most likely because of low power. Spike-specific TCR breadth and depth rose significantly after two AZD1222 doses compared with day 0 and with MenACWY recipients. Participants were mostly white British, with more females than males. The authors suggested clonal diversity may have been underestimated. No day 14 peak-response samples were available, so repertoires were characterized only after the peak T cell response. Nearly half of unique spike-specific TCRs reportedly recognized epitopes outside regions mutated in the B.1.351 and B.1.1.7 variants. The whole spike protein was spanned by vaccine-associated CD4 TCRs, and dominant responses were seen in regions 160-218 and 743-854.

On this clone itself: The clone's antigen remains unknown. Qualities for individual bases were not recorded, and no much larger clone is one base off. Additional DNA sequences in this sample encode the identical CDR3.

This clonotype was obtained from an adult in good health. The sequencing here drew on peripheral blood, taken on day 0 of AZD1222 vaccination. The sequence joins TRBV3-1 (or the pseudogene TRBV3-2) to TRBJ2-7, with no reliable assignment of the D segment. The DNA sequence reads TGTGCCAGCAGCCAAGTCGCTAGCTCCTACGAGCAGTACTTC. Its product reads: CASSQVASSYEQYF.